The present entry profiles one T cell receptor beta chain with its context. The sample comes from a study of control samples from healthy donors and cancer patients. The CDR3 has 14 amino acids. V gave up 4 bases and J gave up 2 bases, with 11 bases separating them. CDR1 is MGHRA, CDR2 YSYEKL, per germline. Only in-frame clones appear in the TCRdb table, and some are missing; sequencing was by immunoSEQ multiplex PCR. In all, the sample yields 150,000 to 200,000 clones. The gene calls are TRBV4-1 and TRBJ2-5, with D possibly TRBD1 on 5 matching bases. This TCR came from a woman aged 25 to 45 in good health. Input material: blood. The CDR3 protein is CASSPIKGQETQYF. The CDR3 DNA is TGCGCCAGCAGCCCAATTAAGGGGCAAGAGACCCAGTACTTC.